This record covers a single TCR beta chain. Its antigen is not known. Random hexamers primed reverse transcription of about 0.45 to 1 ug RNA. TCRdb redid the calling of the immunoSEQ multiplex PCR reads with MiXCR, one entry per CDR3 protein. The data contain about 200,000 distinct CDR3 sequences, 85% to 95% of them seen just once; the ten biggest clones take up approximately 0.094%. The sample belongs to a study of CD8 T cells in Susac syndrome. Regarding the study as a whole: It was acknowledged by the study that relatively few individuals were included in its TCR sequencing and HLA analysis.

V dropped 0 bases and J dropped 1; count of bases not matched to a gene: 11. Germline-derived CDR1 and CDR2 are SGDLS and YYNGEE. The CDR3 is 18 residues long. TEMRA cells were enriched by FACS, while CD8+ and CD4+ T cells were obtained through a negative isolation that was performed magnetically. This sequence joins TRBV9 and TRBJ2-5, with 8 bases lining up with TRBD2. The TCR sequence derives from a human donor in good health. The source material was CD4+ T cells from PBMCs. For the CDR3, the DNA is TGTGCCAGCAGCGTAGGTCCCAGCGGGGGCCTTCTCCAAGAGACCCAGTACTTC. This sequence encodes CASSVGPSGGLLQETQYF.